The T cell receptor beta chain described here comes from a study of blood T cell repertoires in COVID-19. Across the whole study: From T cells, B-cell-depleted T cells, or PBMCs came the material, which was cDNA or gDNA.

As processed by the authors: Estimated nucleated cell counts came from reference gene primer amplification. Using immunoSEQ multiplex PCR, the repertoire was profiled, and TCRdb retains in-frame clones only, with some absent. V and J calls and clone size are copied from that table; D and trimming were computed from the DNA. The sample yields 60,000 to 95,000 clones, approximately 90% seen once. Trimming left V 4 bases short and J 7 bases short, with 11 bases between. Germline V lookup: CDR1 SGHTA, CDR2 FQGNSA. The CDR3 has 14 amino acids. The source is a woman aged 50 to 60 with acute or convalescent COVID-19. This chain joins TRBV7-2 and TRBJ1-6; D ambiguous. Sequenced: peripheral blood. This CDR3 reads CASSSHSRNSPLHF. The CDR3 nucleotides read TGTGCCAGCAGCTCCCACTCGCGAAATTCACCCCTCCACTTT.